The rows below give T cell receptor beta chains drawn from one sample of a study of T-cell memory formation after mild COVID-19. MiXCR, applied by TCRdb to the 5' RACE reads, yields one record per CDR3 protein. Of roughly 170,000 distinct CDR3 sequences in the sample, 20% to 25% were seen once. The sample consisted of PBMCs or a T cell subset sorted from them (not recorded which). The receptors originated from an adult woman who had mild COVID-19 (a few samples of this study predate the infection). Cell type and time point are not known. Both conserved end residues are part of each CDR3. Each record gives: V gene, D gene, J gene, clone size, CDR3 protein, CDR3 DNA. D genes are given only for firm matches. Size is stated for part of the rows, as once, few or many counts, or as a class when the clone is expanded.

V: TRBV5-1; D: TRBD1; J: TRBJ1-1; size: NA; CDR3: CASSGGQGNTEAFF; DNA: TGCGCCAGCAGCGGTGGACAGGGAAACACTGAAGCTTTCTTT
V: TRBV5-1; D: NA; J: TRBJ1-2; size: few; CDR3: CASSLRAAEDGYTF; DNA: TGCGCCAGCAGCTTAAGGGCAGCTGAGGATGGCTACACCTTC
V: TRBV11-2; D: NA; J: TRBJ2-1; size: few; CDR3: CASSLVGGPHEQFF; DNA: TGTGCCAGCAGCTTAGTCGGGGGGCCGCATGAGCAGTTCTTC
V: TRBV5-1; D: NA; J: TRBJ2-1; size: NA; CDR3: CASSLPDAYNEQFF; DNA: TGCGCCAGCAGCTTACCGGACGCTTACAATGAGCAGTTCTTC
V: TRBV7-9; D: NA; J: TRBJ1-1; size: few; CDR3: CASSSKEDNTEAFF; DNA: TGTGCCAGCAGCTCCAAGGAGGACAACACTGAAGCTTTCTTT
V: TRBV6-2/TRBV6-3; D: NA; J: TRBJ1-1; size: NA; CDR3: CASSLTGKYTEAFF; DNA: TGTGCCAGCAGCTTAACAGGGAAGTACACTGAAGCTTTCTTT
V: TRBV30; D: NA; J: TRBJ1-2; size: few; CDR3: CAFLDVYGYTF; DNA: TGTGCCTTCCTGGACGTCTATGGCTACACCTTC
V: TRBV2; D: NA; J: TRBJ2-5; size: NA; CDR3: CASTEVPLQETQYF; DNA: TGTGCCAGCACGGAGGTGCCACTCCAAGAGACCCAGTACTTC
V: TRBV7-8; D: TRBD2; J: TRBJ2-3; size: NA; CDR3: CASSSLAGDSSSTDTQYF; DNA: TGTGCCAGCAGCTCTCTAGCGGGAGACTCTTCTAGCACAGATACGCAGTATTTT
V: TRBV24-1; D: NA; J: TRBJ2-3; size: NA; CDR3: CATSEEQGFWGTDTQYF; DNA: TGTGCCACCAGTGAGGAACAGGGTTTCTGGGGCACAGATACGCAGTATTTT
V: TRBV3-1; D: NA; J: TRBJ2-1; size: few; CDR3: CASSHLTRQYNEQFF; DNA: TGTGCCAGCAGCCACCTTACCCGACAGTACAATGAGCAGTTCTTC
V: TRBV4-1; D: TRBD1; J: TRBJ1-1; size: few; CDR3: CASSQGQGMTEAFF; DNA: TGCGCCAGCAGCCAAGGACAGGGGATGACTGAAGCTTTCTTT
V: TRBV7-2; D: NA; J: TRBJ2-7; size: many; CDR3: CASSLDPGLAYEQYF; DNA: TGTGCCAGCAGCTTAGACCCAGGGCTGGCGTACGAGCAGTACTTC
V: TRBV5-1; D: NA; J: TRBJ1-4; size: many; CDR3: CASSTLPGRLDEKLFF; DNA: TGCGCCAGCAGCACTCTACCGGGACGACTAGATGAAAAACTGTTTTTT
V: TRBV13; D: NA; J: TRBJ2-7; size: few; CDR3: CASSLSTGLPNYEQYF; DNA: TGTGCCAGCAGCTTGTCCACGGGACTTCCTAACTACGAGCAGTACTTC
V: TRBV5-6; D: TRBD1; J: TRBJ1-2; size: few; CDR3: CASSPGQGYYGYTF; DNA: TGTGCCAGCAGCCCAGGACAGGGGTACTATGGCTACACCTTC
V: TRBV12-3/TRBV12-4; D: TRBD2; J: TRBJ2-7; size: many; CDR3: CASSPGLAGEASYEQYF; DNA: TGTGCCAGCAGCCCGGGACTAGCGGGAGAGGCGTCCTACGAGCAGTACTTC
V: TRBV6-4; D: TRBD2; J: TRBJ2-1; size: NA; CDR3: CASSDRDLAGGHNEQFF; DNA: TGTGCCAGCAGTGATCGAGACCTAGCGGGGGGACACAATGAGCAGTTCTTC
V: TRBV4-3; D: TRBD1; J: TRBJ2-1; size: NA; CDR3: CASSQGRDRQNEQFF; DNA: TGCGCCAGCAGCCAAGGAAGGGACAGACAAAATGAGCAGTTCTTC
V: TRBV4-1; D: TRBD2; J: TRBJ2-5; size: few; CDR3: CASSHPTSGLGETQYF; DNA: TGCGCCAGCAGCCACCCCACTAGCGGCTTGGGGGAGACCCAGTACTTC
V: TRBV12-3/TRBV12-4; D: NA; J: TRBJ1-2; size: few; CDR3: CASSLSRDTPQSNYGYTF; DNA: TGTGCCAGCAGTTTGTCCAGGGATACACCACAGAGTAACTATGGCTACACCTTC
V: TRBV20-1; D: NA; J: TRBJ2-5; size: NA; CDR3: CSARDIGVGETQYF; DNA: TGCAGTGCTAGAGACATAGGTGTGGGAGAGACCCAGTACTTC
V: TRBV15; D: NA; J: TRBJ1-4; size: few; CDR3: CATSREGSTNEKLFF; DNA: TGTGCCACCAGCAGAGAGGGCTCAACTAATGAAAAACTGTTTTTT
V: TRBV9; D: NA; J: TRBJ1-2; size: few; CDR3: CASSVGSGIINYGYTF; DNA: TGTGCCAGCAGCGTGGGATCAGGGATTATTAACTATGGCTACACCTTC
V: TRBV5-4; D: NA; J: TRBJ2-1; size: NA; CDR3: CASSAWTANEQFF; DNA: TGTGCCAGCAGCGCCTGGACCGCTAATGAGCAGTTCTTC
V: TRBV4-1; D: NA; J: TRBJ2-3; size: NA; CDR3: CASSPETDTQYF; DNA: TGCGCCAGCAGCCCGGAGACAGATACGCAGTATTTT
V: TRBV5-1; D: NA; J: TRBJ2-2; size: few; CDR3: CASSYSPQDTNTGELFF; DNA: TGCGCCAGCAGCTACTCCCCACAGGACACGAACACCGGGGAGCTGTTTTTT
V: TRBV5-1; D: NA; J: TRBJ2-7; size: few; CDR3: CASSLARFGYEQYF; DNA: TGCGCCAGCAGCTTGGCCAGGTTTGGGTACGAGCAGTACTTC
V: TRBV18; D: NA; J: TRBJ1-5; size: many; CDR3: CASSPEDGSNQPQHF; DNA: TGTGCCAGCTCACCAGAGGACGGTAGCAATCAGCCCCAGCATTTT
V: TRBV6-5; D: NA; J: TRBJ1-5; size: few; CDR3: CASSYSSQGGQPQHF; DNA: TGTGCCAGCAGTTACTCGAGCCAGGGTGGACAGCCCCAGCATTTT
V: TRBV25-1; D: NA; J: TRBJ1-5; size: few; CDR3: CASSEGREVSAQHF; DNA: TGTGCCAGCAGTGAAGGTCGGGAAGTGAGTGCCCAGCATTTT
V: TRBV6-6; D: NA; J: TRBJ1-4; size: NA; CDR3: CASKMDGTNEKLFF; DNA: TGTGCCAGCAAGATGGACGGGACTAATGAAAAACTGTTTTTT
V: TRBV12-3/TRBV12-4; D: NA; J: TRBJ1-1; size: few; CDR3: CASSQPPYLNTEAFF; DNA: TGTGCCAGCAGCCAACCGCCCTACCTGAACACTGAAGCTTTCTTT
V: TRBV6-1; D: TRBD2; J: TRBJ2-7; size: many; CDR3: CASSAGTSGGLTYEQYF; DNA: TGTGCCAGCAGTGCGGGGACTAGCGGGGGCCTTACCTACGAGCAGTACTTC
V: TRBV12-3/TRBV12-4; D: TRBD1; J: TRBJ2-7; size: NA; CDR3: CASTLGQGVLEQYF; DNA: TGTGCCAGCACCCTGGGACAGGGGGTTCTCGAGCAGTACTTC
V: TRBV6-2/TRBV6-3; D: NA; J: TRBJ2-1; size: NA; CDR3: CASSYGQTEQFF; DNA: TGTGCCAGCAGTTACGGACAGACTGAGCAGTTCTTC
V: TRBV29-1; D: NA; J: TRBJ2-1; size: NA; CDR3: CSVEYNEQFF; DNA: TGCAGCGTTGAATACAATGAGCAGTTCTTC
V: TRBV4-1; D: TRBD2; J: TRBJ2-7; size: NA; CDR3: CASSGRASGLGGYEQYF; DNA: TGCGCCAGCAGCGGGAGAGCTAGCGGGCTGGGCGGCTACGAGCAGTACTTC
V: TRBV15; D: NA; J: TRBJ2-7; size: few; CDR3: CATSRDGGAVYEQYF; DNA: TGTGCCACCAGCAGAGATGGGGGTGCTGTCTACGAGCAGTACTTC
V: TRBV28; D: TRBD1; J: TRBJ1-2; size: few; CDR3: CASNHRGAYGYTF; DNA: TGTGCCAGCAACCACAGGGGAGCCTATGGCTACACCTTC
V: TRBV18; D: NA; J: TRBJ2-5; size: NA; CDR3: CASSPRRVSQETQYF; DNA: TGTGCCAGCTCACCACGGAGGGTGAGCCAAGAGACCCAGTACTTC